This entry describes one T cell receptor (beta chain). Its target is unknown. Repertoires were generated with immunoSEQ multiplex PCR, while TCRdb's copy carries only in-frame clones and drops some. The sample holds 90,000 or so clones, just under 90% seen once. The sample originates from a study of OX40 agonist ivuxolimab in advanced cancers. Turning to the study itself: Patients were treated with intravenous ivuxolimab, dosed at 0.01 to 10 mg/kg and infused every 2 weeks. Broader study findings: The CD4+ and CD8+ T cells in the blood had expanded clonally by week 6 at 0.1 to 3.0 mg/kg.

Trimming took 0 bases from V and 1 from J, leaving 13 bases between them. This CDR3 spans 17 amino acids. This clonotype was obtained from an adult with an advanced solid tumor such as melanoma, head and neck, liver or kidney cancer. This specimen consisted of CD4+ or CD8+ T cells sorted from blood, obtained in a trial of the OX40 agonist ivuxolimab. The V and J genes are TRBV6-7 and TRBJ1-5; tentative D call: TRBD1 (6 bases). TRBV6-7 is an ORF, with its function uncertain. As DNA, the CDR3 is TGTGCCAGCAGTTACTCGACGGGGGGCCCCAGCAATCAGCCCCAGCATTTT. Translation: CASSYSTGGPSNQPQHF.